This is a list of T cell receptor beta chains from one sample in a study of technical replicates of blood from several donors. Only in-frame clones appear in the TCRdb table, and some are missing; sequencing was by immunoSEQ multiplex PCR. In the table there are around 76,000 clones, about 93% of which are singletons. The source material was T cells isolated from PBMCs. Every receptor here comes from a human donor in good health. Each CDR3 is given with its conserved first and last residue. A D gene is named only where the DNA matches it firmly. Rows give clone size only sometimes, using once, few, many, or a class for an expanded clone.

TRBJ2-3 | . | . | TRBV11-2 | CASSSRGRGPGTDTQYF | TGTGCCAGCAGCTCTAGAGGGCGGGGGCCGGGCACAGATACGCAGTATTTT
TRBJ2-3 | . | . | TRBV6-1 | CASSGGAVRTDTQYF | TGTGCCAGCAGTGGGGGAGCCGTGAGAACAGATACGCAGTATTTT
TRBJ1-2 | TRBD1 | once | TRBV7-9 | CASSSLDRGLGYTF | TGTGCCAGCAGCTCTCTTGACAGGGGTTTGGGCTACACCTTC
TRBJ2-2 | . | . | TRBV5-4 | CASSLVGQFDNGELFF | TGTGCCAGCAGCTTGGTCGGTCAATTTGATAACGGGGAGCTGTTTTTT
TRBJ2-3 | . | once | TRBV4-2 | CASSQGVALTSTDTQYF | TGTGCCAGCAGCCAAGGAGTAGCGCTTACTAGCACAGATACGCAGTATTTT
TRBJ1-3 | . | . | TRBV6-1 | CAATGSLSGNTIYF | TGTGCCGCTACAGGGAGCCTCTCTGGAAACACCATATATTTT
TRBJ1-2 | . | . | TRBV19 | CASSVQANYGYTF | TGTGCCAGTAGTGTCCAGGCAAACTATGGCTACACCTTC
TRBJ1-3 | . | . | TRBV28 | CASSEAGTGGNTIYF | TGTGCCAGCAGTGAGGCAGGAACAGGAGGAAACACCATATATTTT
TRBJ2-7 | . | . | TRBV6-6 | CASEDRTKGYEQYF | TGTGCCAGCGAGGACAGGACTAAAGGTTACGAGCAGTACTTC
TRBJ2-7 | TRBD1 | . | TRBV19 | CASSMTGSYEQYF | TGTGCCAGTAGTATGACAGGGTCCTACGAGCAGTACTTC
TRBJ2-7 | . | . | TRBV27 | CASSFRGRSYEQYF | TGTGCCAGCAGTTTTCGAGGGCGCTCCTACGAGCAGTACTTC
TRBJ2-1 | TRBD2 | . | TRBV4-1 | CASSQRGLAPYNEQFF | TGCGCCAGCAGCCAACGGGGACTAGCGCCATACAATGAGCAGTTCTTC
TRBJ2-1 | TRBD1 | . | TRBV7-6 | CASSSPFRWQGAFNEQFF | TGTGCCAGCAGCTCCCCCTTCAGATGGCAGGGGGCTTTCAATGAGCAGTTCTTC
TRBJ2-5 | TRBD1 | . | TRBV19 | CASSLAGGVGETQYF | TGTGCCAGTAGCCTCGCAGGGGGCGTTGGAGAGACCCAGTACTTC
TRBJ2-3 | TRBD1 | few | TRBV4-1 | CASSLLWGQGIPDTQYF | TGCGCCAGCAGCCTTCTTTGGGGACAGGGGATCCCAGATACGCAGTATTTT
TRBJ1-1 | . | few | TRBV18 | CASSPRTVNTEAFF | TGTGCCAGCTCACCAAGGACAGTGAACACTGAAGCTTTCTTT
TRBJ1-2 | TRBD1 | . | TRBV19 | CASSTQGAVDYGYTF | TGTGCCAGTAGTACACAGGGGGCTGTCGACTATGGCTACACCTTC
TRBJ1-2 | TRBD1 | . | TRBV28 | CASSPSTGVYGYTF | TGTGCCAGCAGTCCTTCGACAGGGGTCTATGGCTACACCTTC
TRBJ2-7 | TRBD1 | . | TRBV14 | CASSHPTGGYEQYF | TGTGCCAGCAGCCACCCGACAGGGGGCTACGAGCAGTACTTC
TRBJ2-7 | TRBD2 | . | TRBV7-9 | CASSLRGDSALDEQYF | TGTGCCAGCAGCTTACGGGGGGACTCGGCCCTCGACGAGCAGTACTTC
TRBJ2-7 | TRBD2 | . | TRBV7-2 | CASSYRGGGTSEQYF | TGTGCCAGCAGCTACCGAGGGGGAGGGACTAGCGAGCAGTACTTC
TRBJ2-7 | . | . | TRBV5-6 | CASSLGGTQPEQYF | TGTGCCAGCAGCTTGGGTGGGACACAACCCGAGCAGTACTTC
TRBJ1-1 | TRBD1 | few | TRBV5-4 | CASSPIPGQENTEAFF | TGTGCCAGCAGCCCAATACCGGGACAGGAGAACACTGAAGCTTTCTTT
TRBJ2-2 | TRBD2 | . | TRBV6-5 | CASSYSSLAGTGELFF | TGTGCCAGCAGTTACTCGAGCCTAGCGGGCACCGGGGAGCTGTTTTTT
TRBJ1-4 | TRBD1 | . | TRBV18 | CASSPDRAPGKLFF | TGTGCCAGCTCTCCGGACAGGGCACCGGGAAAACTGTTTTTT
TRBJ1-6 | TRBD1 | . | TRBV30 | CATGQESSYNSPLHF | TGTGCCACGGGACAGGAGAGCTCCTATAATTCACCCCTCCACTTT
TRBJ2-2 | TRBD1 | once | TRBV10-3 | CAIRTGTANTGELFF | TGTGCCATCAGGACCGGGACAGCGAACACCGGGGAGCTGTTTTTT
TRBJ2-3 | TRBD2 | . | TRBV9 | CASSVASLAGGADTQYF | TGTGCCAGCAGCGTAGCTTCTCTAGCGGGGGGGGCTGATACGCAGTATTTT
TRBJ1-2 | TRBD1 | . | TRBV5-1 | CASSALTGQDINYGYTF | TGCGCCAGCAGCGCGCTCACGGGACAGGACATCAACTATGGCTACACCTTC
TRBJ2-2 | TRBD1 | . | TRBV19 | CASSISTWTGRGTGELFF | TGTGCCAGTAGTATTTCCACCTGGACAGGTCGGGGCACCGGGGAGCTGTTTTTT
TRBJ2-3 | TRBD2 | . | TRBV6-1 | CASSLAGGQDTQYF | TGTGCCAGCAGCCTAGCGGGGGGGCAGGATACGCAGTATTTT
TRBJ1-1 | TRBD1 | . | TRBV27 | CASSLLAGGNTEAFF | TGTGCCAGCAGTTTATTAGCAGGGGGGAACACTGAAGCTTTCTTT
TRBJ1-6 | . | . | TRBV7-9 | CASSSIGGINSPLHF | TGTGCCAGCAGCTCGATCGGGGGAATCAATTCACCCCTCCACTTT
TRBJ1-2 | . | . | TRBV2 | CASPQRPKQIIYGYTF | TGTGCCAGTCCCCAACGGCCCAAACAGATAATCTATGGCTACACCTTC
TRBJ2-2 | TRBD2 | . | TRBV6-6 | CASSYSLAAGTGELFF | TGTGCCAGCAGTTACTCGCTAGCGGCAGGCACCGGGGAGCTGTTTTTT
TRBJ1-4 | . | . | TRBV9 | CASSVDQGGEKLFF | TGTGCCAGCAGCGTAGATCAGGGAGGTGAAAAACTGTTTTTT
TRBJ1-2 | TRBD1 | . | TRBV6-6 | CASSRGQDNYGYTF | TGTGCCAGCAGCCGAGGACAGGACAACTATGGCTACACCTTC
TRBJ2-4 | . | . | TRBV7-9 | CASSQGSNSRFENIQYF | TGTGCCAGCAGCCAGGGGTCGAACTCCCGGTTCGAAAACATTCAGTACTTC
TRBJ2-7 | TRBD1 | . | TRBV6-1 | CASSEGQVTYEQYF | TGTGCCAGCAGTGAGGGACAGGTAACCTACGAGCAGTACTTC
TRBJ1-1 | TRBD1 | . | TRBV27 | CASSFVTGGLDTEAFF | TGTGCCAGCAGTTTTGTGACAGGGGGCTTGGACACTGAAGCTTTCTTT
TRBJ1-1 | TRBD1 | . | TRBV30 | CAWSVFVRLRTGVGTEAFF | TGTGCCTGGAGTGTTTTTGTTCGGCTGAGGACAGGGGTTGGGACTGAAGCTTTCTTT
TRBJ2-7 | TRBD2 | once | TRBV28 | CASSLLGLAGVSYEQYF | TGTGCCAGCAGTTTATTAGGGCTAGCGGGGGTCTCCTACGAGCAGTACTTC
TRBJ2-3 | . | . | TRBV28 | CASSVSTDTQYF | TGTGCCAGCAGTGTCTCCACAGATACGCAGTATTTT
TRBJ2-3 | . | . | TRBV29-1 | CSVGTGGEAQYF | TGCAGCGTTGGGACCGGGGGTGAGGCGCAGTATTTT
TRBJ2-2 | TRBD2 | . | TRBV5-1 | CASSLMSSGRGSFGELFF | TGCGCCAGCAGCTTGATGTCTAGCGGGAGAGGGAGCTTCGGGGAGCTGTTTTTT
TRBJ1-3 | . | . | TRBV19 | CVPLSGNTIYF | TGTGTCCCACTCTCTGGAAACACCATATATTTT
TRBJ2-7 | TRBD1 | . | TRBV28 | CASAQGVYEQYF | TGTGCCAGCGCACAGGGGGTATACGAGCAGTACTTC
TRBJ1-2 | . | . | TRBV6-1 | CASSEGGGFYGYTF | TGTGCCAGCAGTGAAGGTGGCGGCTTCTATGGCTACACCTTC
TRBJ1-5 | TRBD1 | . | TRBV18 | CASSPLQGGDQPQHF | TGTGCCAGCTCACCACTCCAGGGGGGTGATCAGCCCCAGCATTTT
TRBJ2-1 | . | . | TRBV2 | CASIESSYNEQFF | TGTGCCAGCATTGAGAGTTCCTACAATGAGCAGTTCTTC